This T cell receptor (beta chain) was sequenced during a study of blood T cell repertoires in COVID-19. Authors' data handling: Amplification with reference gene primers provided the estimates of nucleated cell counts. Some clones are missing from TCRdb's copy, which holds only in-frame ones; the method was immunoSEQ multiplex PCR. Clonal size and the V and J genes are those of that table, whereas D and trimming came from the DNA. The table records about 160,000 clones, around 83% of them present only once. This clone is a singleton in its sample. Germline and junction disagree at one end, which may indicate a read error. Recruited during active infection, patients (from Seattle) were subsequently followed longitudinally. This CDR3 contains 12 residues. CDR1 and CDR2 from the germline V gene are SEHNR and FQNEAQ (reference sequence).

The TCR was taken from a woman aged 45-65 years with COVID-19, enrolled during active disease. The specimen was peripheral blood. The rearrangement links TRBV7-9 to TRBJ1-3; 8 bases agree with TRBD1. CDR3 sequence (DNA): TGTGCCAGCAGCTTGGGGACAGGCCGCAACCATTTT. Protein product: CASSLGTGRNHF.